This passage covers 12 T cell receptor beta chains from one sample sequenced in a study of CD8 T cells in Susac syndrome. Random hexamers were used to reverse transcribe the RNA input (about 0.5 to 1 ug). TCRdb fed the immunoSEQ multiplex PCR reads into MiXCR, producing one record per CDR3 protein. The sample has under 250,000 distinct CDR3 sequences; 90% to 95% are singletons. The sample taken for sequencing was CD4+ T cells from PBMCs. Every receptor here comes from a human donor with multiple sclerosis.

The rearrangement joins TRBV2 to TRBJ1-1; D remains unclear. V lost 2 bases, J lost 1 base, and 11 bases lay in between. This CDR3 is built from 15 residues. Germline lookup yields CDR1 SNHLY and CDR2 FYNNEI. For the CDR3, the DNA is TGTGCCAGCAGTGAATGGAGGCCTGGGAACACTGAAGCTTTCTTT. This encodes CASSEWRPGNTEAFF.

The V and J genes are TRBV28 and TRBJ2-5, with D unresolved. This CDR3 has 12 residues. Germline V gives CDR1 MDHEN, CDR2 SYDVKM. Trimming cost V 6 bases and J 7 bases, with 12 bases left between them. As DNA, the CDR3 is TGTGCCAGCAGCCGCGGTCCGGCGACCCAGTACTTC. This sequence encodes CASSRGPATQYF.

This chain links TRBV2 with TRBJ1-2; weak D call: TRBD1 (6 bases). CDR1 SNHLY and CDR2 FYNNEI come from the germline V gene. Trimming left V 3 bases short and J 0 bases short, with 17 bases between. The CDR3 spans 17 residues. The CDR3 nucleotides read TGTGCCAGCAGTGATCTAGGACAGCTACTATCTAACTATGGCTACACCTTC. This codes for CASSDLGQLLSNYGYTF. Combining the CDR3 with reference TRBV2 and TRBJ1-2 gives the whole variable domain EPEVTQTPSHQVTQMGQEVILRCVPISNHLYFYWYRQILGQKVEFLVSFYNNEISEKSEIFDDQFSVERPDGSNFTLKIRSTKLEDSAMYFCASSDLGQLLSNYGYTFGSGTRLTVV.

The chain joins TRBV9 to TRBJ2-7; weak D call: TRBD1 (5 bases). The CDR3 contains 15 residues. Trimming pared 0 bases from V and 0 bases from J, leaving 10 bases between. Germline V gene data show CDR1 as SGDLS and CDR2 as YYNGEE. CDR3 DNA: TGTGCCAGCAGCGTAGAGGCAGGGCTCTCCTACGAGCAGTACTTC. It translates to CASSVEAGLSYEQYF. The variable domain in full, with the rest retrieved from reference TRBV9 and TRBJ2-7, is DSGVTQTPKHLITATGQRVTLRCSPRSGDLSVYWYQQSLDQGLQFLIQYYNGEERAKGNILERFSAQQFPDLHSELNLSSLELGDSALYFCASSVEAGLSYEQYFGPGTRLTVT.

The chain links TRBV3-1 to TRBJ2-4; a weak D match, TRBD1 (5 bases). Deletions cut 0 bases from V and 12 bases from J, with 12 bases between. The CDR3 length is 13 residues. Germline-derived CDR1 and CDR2 are LGHDT and YNNKEL (reference sequence). This CDR3 reads CASSQDGTGAQYF. The CDR3 DNA sequence: TGTGCCAGCAGCCAAGATGGTACTGGGGCTCAGTACTTC.

Here the CDR3 DNA reads TGTGCCATCAGCAACAGGGGGCCGGGCACCGGGGAGCTGTTTTTT. It is translated as CAISNRGPGTGELFF. J is TRBJ2-2 and V is TRBV10-3, with 9 bases lining up with TRBD1. The ends lost 6 bases at V and 4 bases at J; junction bases unmatched: 6. Germline V gene lookup returns CDR1 ENHRY and CDR2 SYGVKD. The CDR3 sequence is 15 residues long.

The chain carries TRBV24-1 and TRBJ2-2, with D possibly being TRBD1 (6 bases). The CDR3 has 12 amino acids. Looked up from germline, CDR1 is KGHDR and CDR2 is SFDVKD. Trimming removed 7 bases from V and 5 bases from J, with 7 bases in between. The CDR3 region is CATSRGTGELFF. CDR3 DNA: TGTGCCACCAGCAGGGGAACCGGGGAGCTGTTTTTT.

This sequence joins TRBV20-1 and TRBJ2-1; weak D call: TRBD2 (6 bases). From germline, CDR1 is DFQATT and CDR2 SNEGSKA (reference sequence). The CDR3 extends over 13 amino acids. Trimming left V 3 bases short and J 5 bases short, with 11 bases between. For the CDR3, the DNA is TGCAGTGCTAGCCGGGGGTTTGACAATGAGCAGTTCTTC. Translating it yields CSASRGFDNEQFF.

This clonotype was found a few times. J is TRBJ2-1 and V is TRBV5-4; the D is unclear. Between the trimmed V and J ends, which lost 4 bases and 8 bases, there was a span of 7 bases. This CDR3 has 11 amino acids. The germline V gene encodes CDR1 SGHNT and CDR2 YYREEE (reference sequence). CDR3 DNA sequence: TGTGCCAGCAGCCAACGGGATGAGCAGTTCTTC. Residues: CASSQRDEQFF.

The chain employs TRBV7-8 and TRBJ2-5; 7 positions agree with TRBD1. CDR1 and CDR2 from the germline V gene are SGHVS and FQNEAQ. V gave up 2 bases and J gave up 2 bases; unmatched junction bases: 2. This CDR3 comprises 14 residues. CDR3 coding DNA: TGTGCCAGCAGCTTATCCAGGGGGCAAGAGACCCAGTACTTC. As protein: CASSLSRGQETQYF.

This clonotype appeared a single time. The chain is built from TRBV10-3 and TRBJ1-2; possibly TRBD1 for D (6 bases). In germline, CDR1 is ENHRY, CDR2 SYGVKD. The V gene lost 6 bases and the J gene lost 2 bases, with 10 bases spanning the gap. The CDR3 has 13 residues. In DNA, the CDR3 is TGTGCCATCAGCCGACAGGTCAACTATGGCTACACCTTC. Its translation is CAISRQVNYGYTF.

The sample holds one count of this clonotype. The gene calls are TRBV6-2 or TRBV6-3 and TRBJ2-7; 7 bases fit TRBD1. Looked up from germline, CDR1 is MNHEY and CDR2 is SVGEGT. This CDR3 has 17 amino acids. V lost 2 bases, J lost 2 bases, and 12 bases stayed unmatched. The CDR3 loop reads CASSYGGTGAFPYEQYF. DNA for the CDR3: TGTGCCAGCAGTTACGGGGGCACAGGGGCCTTTCCCTACGAGCAGTACTTC.